The text below deals with one TCR beta chain. These data belong to a study of blood T cell repertoires in COVID-19. The table came from immunoSEQ multiplex PCR; TCRdb's copy has only in-frame clones and leaves some out. The data hold approximately 100,000 clones, with around 87% observed a single time. V shed 0 bases and J shed 3 bases, with 12 bases lying between them. This CDR3 has 16 amino acids. Germline V lookup: CDR1 PRHDT, CDR2 FYEKMQ (reference sequence). The receptor was derived from a woman younger than 45 with acute or convalescent COVID-19. This chain links TRBV13 with TRBJ1-3; maybe TRBD1 (5 bases). The sample taken for sequencing was peripheral blood. DNA of the CDR3: TGTGCCAGCAGCTTAGGACCAGGGTTGATTGGAAACACCATATATTTT. Protein: CASSLGPGLIGNTIYF.